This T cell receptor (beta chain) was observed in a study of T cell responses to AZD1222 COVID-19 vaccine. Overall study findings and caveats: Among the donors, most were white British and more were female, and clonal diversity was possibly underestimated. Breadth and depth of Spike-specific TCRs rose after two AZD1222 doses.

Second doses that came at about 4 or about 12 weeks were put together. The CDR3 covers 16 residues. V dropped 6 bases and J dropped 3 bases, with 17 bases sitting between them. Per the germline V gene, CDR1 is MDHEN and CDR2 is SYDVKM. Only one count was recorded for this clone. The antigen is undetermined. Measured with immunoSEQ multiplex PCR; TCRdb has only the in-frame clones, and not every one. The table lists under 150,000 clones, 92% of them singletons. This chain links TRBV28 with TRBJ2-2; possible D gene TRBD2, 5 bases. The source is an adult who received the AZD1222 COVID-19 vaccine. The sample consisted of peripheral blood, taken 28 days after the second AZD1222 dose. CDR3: CASRWAGRHYTGELFF. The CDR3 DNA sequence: TGTGCCAGCAGGTGGGCGGGCAGACATTACACCGGGGAGCTGTTTTTT.